This T cell receptor (beta chain) was identified in a study of blood T cell repertoires in COVID-19. Profiled with immunoSEQ multiplex PCR; TCRdb holds only in-frame clones, not every one. This table holds 180,000 or so clones, 75% to 90% found once. Sequenced material: peripheral blood. This TCR was sampled from a middle-aged man with acute or convalescent COVID-19.

The CDR3 DNA follows: TGCAGCTCCGTAGGGATAGCGAGGACTGAAGCTTTCTTT. Amino acids: CSSVGIARTEAFF. The V and J genes are TRBV29-1 and TRBJ1-1; no clear D. V lost 8 bases to trimming and J lost 5 bases, with 18 bases between them. The CDR3 spans 13 residues. CDR1 and CDR2 (germline): SQVTM, ANQGSEA. The full variable domain, its missing parts supplied by reference TRBV29-1 and TRBJ1-1, is SAVISQKPSRDICQRGTSLTIQCQVDSQVTMMFWYRQQPGQSLTLIATANQGSEATYESGFVIDKFPISRPNLTFSTLTVSNMSPEDSSIYLCSSVGIARTEAFFGQGTRLTVV.